These 30 T cell receptor beta chains were all obtained from the same sample, sequenced in a study of T cells in Graves' hyperthyroidism and ophthalmopathy. TCR beta CDR3 sequences were amplified from RNA transcripts. The HTBI primer set served for first-round RT-PCR of the TCR CDR3. TCRdb re-derived calls from the multiplex PCR reads in MiXCR, one entry per CDR3 protein. The sample carries about 350,000 distinct CDR3 sequences, less than 20% recorded once. Material: blood. The receptors shown here come from a woman aged 35 to 49 with Graves' ophthalmopathy.

The V gene is TRBV6-1, the J gene TRBJ2-2; D is ambiguous. There are 12 residues in the CDR3. CDR1 is MNHNS and CDR2 is SASEGT in the germline V gene. Trimming stripped 10 bases from V and 3 bases from J, with 9 bases between. The CDR3 DNA is TGTGCCATTTCCCCCCACACCGGGGAGCTGTTTTTT. Residues: CAISPHTGELFF.

The genes are TRBV7-8 and TRBJ2-7; D gene ambiguous. The V and J ends lost 5 bases and 2 bases respectively, with 13 bases between them. Per germline, CDR1 SGHVS and CDR2 FQNEAQ. The CDR3 is made up of 14 amino acids. The CDR3 coding sequence is TGTGCCAGCAGCCTCAATGCCCCGACCTACGAGCAGTACTTC. Protein product: CASSLNAPTYEQYF.

In this sample, this clonotype turned up many times. The chain joins TRBV5-1 to TRBJ1-1, with D maybe TRBD1 (5 bases). Germline-derived CDR1 and CDR2 are SGHRS and YFSETQ. There are 15 residues in the CDR3. V was shortened by 3 bases and J by 5 bases, with 17 bases between the two germline ends. The CDR3, as DNA: TGCGCCAGCAGCTCGCGGGGGGGTGTGAGTACTGAAGCTTTCTTT. This gives the protein CASSSRGGVSTEAFF.

In this sample, this clonotype turned up many times. This chain joins TRBV6-2 or TRBV6-3 and TRBJ1-2, with 9 bases aligning to TRBD1. The J segment lost 5 bases and the V segment lost 2 bases, leaving 6 bases of the junction unmatched. Germline loops: CDR1 MNHEY, CDR2 SVGEGT. The CDR3 covers 15 residues. For the CDR3, the DNA is TGTGCCAGCAGTTACCCCGGGACAGGGCTGTATGGCTACACCTTC. This translates into CASSYPGTGLYGYTF.

The table lists this clonotype with many counts. The chain employs TRBV9 and TRBJ1-6; no reliable D call. V was clipped by 2 bases and J by 4 bases, with 10 bases between them. The V gene's germline CDR1 is SGDLS and CDR2 YYNGEE. There are 15 residues in the CDR3. CDR3 residues: CASSVGAAYNSPLHF. Here the CDR3 DNA reads TGTGCCAGCAGCGTGGGTGCCGCATATAATTCACCCCTCCACTTT. Drawing the rest from reference TRBV9 and TRBJ1-6, the complete variable domain is DSGVTQTPKHLITATGQRVTLRCSPRSGDLSVYWYQQSLDQGLQFLIQYYNGEERAKGNILERFSAQQFPDLHSELNLSSLELGDSALYFCASSVGAAYNSPLHFGNGTRLTVT.

The chain has TRBV20-1 and TRBJ2-2, with D possibly matching TRBD2 (5 bases). The CDR3 is 13 residues long. V was clipped by 4 bases and J by 2 bases, with 8 bases between them. Looked up from germline, CDR1 is DFQATT and CDR2 is SNEGSKA (reference sequence). CDR3: CSATGLNTGELFF. CDR3 nucleotides: TGCAGTGCTACCGGACTTAACACCGGGGAGCTGTTTTTT.

This sequence joins TRBV12-3 or TRBV12-4 and TRBJ2-4, with a weak D call TRBD2 (6 bases). The V end was cut by 4 bases, the J end by 0 bases, with 13 bases between. This CDR3 has 16 residues. The DNA of the CDR3 is TGTGCCAGCAGTTCTGGGACTTTGACAGCCAAAAACATTCAGTACTTC. Its translation is CASSSGTLTAKNIQYF.

V and J are TRBV5-1 and TRBJ1-1, with 11 bases matching TRBD1. Germline loops: CDR1 SGHRS, CDR2 YFSETQ. V was pared by 0 bases and J by 8 bases, with 9 bases of the junction left unmatched. CDR3 length: 16 residues. CDR3 amino acids: CASSLVPDRGQPEAFF. Written as DNA, the CDR3 is TGCGCCAGCAGCTTGGTACCGGACAGGGGGCAGCCGGAAGCTTTCTTT.

This clonotype appeared many times. The gene calls are TRBV27 and TRBJ2-4, with D perhaps matching TRBD2 (5 bases). The CDR3 consists of 19 residues. Germline CDR1 reads MNHEY; CDR2 reads SMNVEV (reference sequence). V was cut by 4 bases and J by 0 bases, with 22 bases left in between. The CDR3: CASSSGGGRGWLAKNIQYF. The CDR3 bases are TGTGCCAGCAGTTCGGGCGGAGGAAGAGGTTGGCTAGCCAAAAACATTCAGTACTTC.

This clonotype has at least ten counts. This CDR3 reads CASSRGTPRISYEQYF. CDR3 sequence (DNA): TGTGCCAGCAGCAGGGGGACGCCCCGAATCTCCTACGAGCAGTACTTC. The chain employs TRBV27 and TRBJ2-7; 7 nucleotides line up with TRBD1. This CDR3 has 16 amino acids. Trimming took 6 bases from V and 0 from J; bases not matched to a gene: 11. CDR1 and CDR2 (germline): MNHEY, SMNVEV (reference sequence).

This clonotype has at least ten counts. The J gene is TRBJ2-7, the V gene TRBV28; D call uncertain. From germline, CDR1 is MDHEN and CDR2 SYDVKM. This CDR3 has 14 amino acids. V was pared by 6 bases and J by 3 bases, with 15 bases between. CDR3 DNA: TGTGCCAGCAGACTCGAAGCACCAAGCTACGAGCAGTACTTC. This translates into CASRLEAPSYEQYF.

This clonotype was recorded many times. V usage is TRBV28 and J usage is TRBJ2-7; possibly TRBD2 for D (5 bases). Germline V gene lookup returns CDR1 MDHEN and CDR2 SYDVKM. The CDR3 sequence is 14 residues long. With 1 base removed from V and 3 bases from J, the gap between germline ends came to 10 bases. DNA for the CDR3: TGTGCCAGCAGTTTATACGGGGAGATCTACGAGCAGTACTTC. Translation: CASSLYGEIYEQYF. The full variable domain, rest sourced from reference TRBV28 and TRBJ2-7, is DVKVTQSSRYLVKRTGEKVFLECVQDMDHENMFWYRQDPGLGLRLIYFSYDVKMKEKGDIPEGYSVSREKKERFSLILESASTNQTSMYLCASSLYGEIYEQYFGPGTRLTVT.

The table lists this clonotype with many counts. V gene TRBV29-1 combines with J gene TRBJ2-7, with D unresolved. CDR3 size: 13 residues. V was cut by 3 bases and J by 3 bases, with 12 bases left in between. Germline CDR1 SQVTM, CDR2 ANQGSEA. The CDR3 DNA reads as TGCAGCGTTGAGGTCGGAGAGAACTACGAGCAGTACTTC. This gives the protein CSVEVGENYEQYF.

This clonotype has at least ten counts. The chain uses TRBV6-2 or TRBV6-3 and TRBJ2-5; 8 bases match TRBD1. V was pared by 2 bases and J by 2 bases, with 10 bases of the junction left unmatched. Germline loops: CDR1 MNHEY, CDR2 SVGEGT. The CDR3 loop spans 17 amino acids. In nucleotides, the CDR3 is TGTGCCAGCAGTTACCCCTTACGGACAGGGCTACAAGAGACCCAGTACTTC. Protein sequence: CASSYPLRTGLQETQYF.

This clonotype was counted at least ten times. This chain connects TRBV10-3 to TRBJ1-5; the D gene is possibly TRBD1 (5 bases). Germline V gene lookup returns CDR1 ENHRY and CDR2 SYGVKD. This CDR3 spans 15 amino acids. Trimming took off 3 bases at V and 1 base at J, with 10 bases between the two ends. Here the CDR3 reads CAISDKGISNQPQHF. The CDR3 nucleotides are TGTGCCATCAGTGATAAGGGGATAAGCAATCAGCCCCAGCATTTT.

Ten or more counts support this clonotype. The chain employs TRBV30 and TRBJ1-1, with D maybe TRBD1 (5 bases). Germline lookup yields CDR1 GTSNPN and CDR2 SVGIG (reference sequence). The CDR3 loop spans 14 amino acids. V lost 4 bases to trimming and J lost 5 bases, with 17 bases between them. The CDR3 sequence: CAWTRDPLRTEAFF. The CDR3 DNA sequence: TGTGCCTGGACCCGGGACCCTCTGCGTACTGAAGCTTTCTTT.

This clonotype was seen at least ten times. The chain carries TRBV24-1 and TRBJ2-5; tentatively, D is TRBD2 (6 bases). Germline V gene sequence: CDR1 KGHDR, CDR2 SFDVKD. Trimming removed 4 bases at V and 5 bases at J, with 19 bases between. The CDR3 covers 16 residues. The CDR3 coding sequence is TGTGCCACCAGTGAGTCCTCCGGGACTGGAGGGGAGACCCAGTACTTC. Amino acid sequence: CATSESSGTGGETQYF.

This clonotype has ten or more counts. The chain employs TRBV6-5 and TRBJ2-7; tentatively, D is TRBD1 (6 bases). From germline, CDR1 is MNHEY and CDR2 SVGAGI. V gave up 0 bases and J gave up 6 bases, with 9 bases separating them. CDR3 length: 13 amino acids. The CDR3 protein is CASSYSRDTEQYF. The CDR3 nucleotides read TGTGCCAGCAGTTACTCTCGGGACACCGAGCAGTACTTC.

This clonotype was observed at least ten times. The genes are TRBV11-2 and TRBJ2-7, with TRBD2 matching over 10 bases. This CDR3 is 12 amino acids long. CDR1 SGHAT and CDR2 FQNNGV come from the germline V gene. The ends lost 1 base at V and 12 bases at J; junction bases unmatched: 3. CDR3 sequence reads: CASSLGTSGPYF. In nucleotides, the CDR3 is TGTGCCAGCAGCTTAGGGACTAGCGGACCGTACTTC. Full variable domain (missing parts from reference TRBV11-2 and TRBJ2-7): EAGVAQSPRYKIIEKRQSVAFWCNPISGHATLYWYQQILGQGPKLLIQFQNNGVVDDSQLPKDRFSAERLKGVDSTLKIQPAKLEDSAVYLCASSLGTSGPYFGPGTRLTVT.

This clonotype was seen ten or more times. The chain links TRBV4-2 to TRBJ1-2; 9 positions match TRBD1. CDR1 and CDR2 (germline): LGHNA, YNFKEQ. The CDR3 contains 16 residues. Trimming at V came to 0 bases and at J to 4 bases, leaving 6 bases not matched to a gene. The CDR3 bases are TGTGCCAGCAGCCAAGAGGGGGGACAGGGCTTCTATGGCTACACCTTC. Translation: CASSQEGGQGFYGYTF.

This clonotype was detected only a few times. The CDR3 sequence is CASSSVTGNQPQHF. The CDR3 coding sequence is TGTGCCAGCAGTTCCGTGACAGGCAATCAGCCCCAGCATTTT. V usage is TRBV6-2 or TRBV6-3 and J usage is TRBJ1-5; D possibly corresponds to TRBD1 (5 bases). In germline, CDR1 is MNHEY, CDR2 SVGEGT. Trimming removed 4 bases at V and 2 bases at J, with 9 bases between. This CDR3 comprises 14 residues.

The sample holds many counts of this clonotype. The gene calls are TRBV29-1 and TRBJ2-1, with 10 bases matching TRBD2. Germline trimming cut 3 bases from V and 7 bases from J; bases unmatched to any gene: 12. The CDR3 contains 16 residues. In germline, CDR1 is SQVTM, CDR2 ANQGSEA. The CDR3 region is CSVDRPASGSRNEQFF. CDR3 coding DNA: TGCAGCGTTGATCGGCCTGCTAGCGGGAGTCGAAATGAGCAGTTCTTC.

This clonotype was seen at least ten times. This sequence joins TRBV6-1 and TRBJ1-5; 9 bases map to TRBD1. CDR1 and CDR2 (germline): MNHNS, SASEGT. V lost 1 base and J lost 6; bases outside the gene matches: 7. The CDR3 is made up of 16 amino acids. The CDR3 region has the DNA TGTGCCAGCAGTGAAGTCTACAGGGGGCGCGGTCAGCCCCAGCATTTT. Amino acid sequence: CASSEVYRGRGQPQHF.

This clonotype was found many times. The CDR3 is CASSLERAFLAAFREQYF. The CDR3 region has the DNA TGTGCCAGCAGTTTAGAAAGAGCGTTTTTAGCGGCATTTCGCGAGCAGTACTTC. This sequence joins TRBV6-6 and TRBJ2-7, with D possibly being TRBD2 (6 bases). Deletions cut 4 bases from V and 6 bases from J, with 28 bases between. There are 18 residues in the CDR3. Germline V lookup: CDR1 MNHNY, CDR2 SVGAGI (reference sequence).

The V and J genes are TRBV6-1 and TRBJ1-1; D is possibly TRBD1 (5 bases). The V gene's germline CDR1 is MNHNS and CDR2 SASEGT. The CDR3 contains 16 residues. V lost 6 bases to trimming and J lost 1 base, with 18 bases between them. CDR3 sequence: CASRSDLGRQNTEAFF. CDR3 coding DNA: TGTGCCAGCAGGAGCGATTTGGGACGGCAGAACACTGAAGCTTTCTTT.

Regarding this clonotype: This may come from a read error, since a much larger clone is one base off. This chain uses TRBV9 with TRBJ2-2; possibly TRBD1 for D (6 bases). The CDR3 length is 16 residues. The germline gives CDR1 SGDLS, CDR2 YYNGEE. V lost 0 bases, J lost 6 bases, and 15 bases lay in between. Here the CDR3 reads CASSVGGGGVAGELFF. The CDR3 bases are TGTGCCAGCAGCGTAGGAGGGGGTGGAGTAGCCGGGGAGCTGTTTTTT. The whole variable domain, filled in from reference TRBV9 and TRBJ2-2, reads DSGVTQTPKHLITATGQRVTLRCSPRSGDLSVYWYQQSLDQGLQFLIQYYNGEERAKGNILERFSAQQFPDLHSELNLSSLELGDSALYFCASSVGGGGVAGELFFGEGSRLTVL.

The sample holds many counts of this clonotype. The chain employs TRBV20-1 and TRBJ2-5, with 10 bases identical to TRBD2. Trimming removed 5 bases from V and 5 bases from J; junction bases left unmatched: 17. CDR1 is DFQATT, CDR2 SNEGSKA, per germline (reference sequence). The CDR3 spans 17 residues. The CDR3 coding sequence is TGCAGTGCTCAATTATATTTAAGCGGGAGGGCCTGGGAGACCCAGTACTTC. Translation gives CSAQLYLSGRAWETQYF.

The table lists this clonotype with many counts. The chain joins TRBV27 to TRBJ2-7, with a possible D match to TRBD1 (6 bases). Germline values: CDR1 MNHEY, CDR2 SMNVEV (reference sequence). The CDR3 is 14 amino acids. Trimming left V 0 bases short and J 5 bases short, with 11 bases between. The CDR3 nucleotides are TGTGCCAGCAGTTTATCGGTCAGGGGCAACGAGCAGTACTTC. It codes for CASSLSVRGNEQYF.

This clonotype was recorded many times. The chain employs TRBV29-1 and TRBJ2-7; D is undetermined. Germline CDR1 is SQVTM and CDR2 is ANQGSEA. The V end lost 0 bases, the J end lost 3 bases, and 3 bases lay between the germline ends. The CDR3 runs to 11 residues. This chain's CDR3 is CSVEENYEQYF. CDR3 nucleotide sequence: TGCAGCGTTGAAGAGAACTACGAGCAGTACTTC.

In this sample, this clonotype turned up many times. The chain is built from TRBV11-2 and TRBJ1-2; the D is unclear. Germline loops: CDR1 SGHAT, CDR2 FQNNGV. With 2 bases removed from V and 3 bases from J, the gap between germline ends came to 13 bases. The CDR3 sequence is 15 residues long. The CDR3 bases are TGTGCCAGCAGCTTATGGGCAGAGCCCTACTATGGCTACACCTTC. Translation gives CASSLWAEPYYGYTF.